This T cell receptor beta chain was retrieved from a study of cytomegalovirus exposure and HLA in healthy donors. Study-level information: A data release that came early held around 85 million unique TCRs from HLA-typed donors. Study-wide points: Associated with cytomegalovirus, according to the listing, were about 160 TCR beta chains.

This clone was found a few times. The antigen is not known. Among the donors, all were healthy bone marrow donors. Each donor was nominally healthy when sampled (though unrecorded immune exposures were likely). The CDR3 extends over 13 amino acids. V gave up 8 bases and J gave up 5 bases, with 16 bases separating them. Germline lookup yields CDR1 SGHDN and CDR2 FVKESK. The PCR had 60 Vbeta and 13 Jbeta primers. Data came from immunoSEQ multiplex PCR; TCRdb stores just in-frame clones and leaves some out. The sample includes 100,000 to 150,000 clones, over 6.5% of them seen just once. The sequence was obtained from a woman aged 40 to 50 in good health and CMV-seropositive. V gene TRBV14 combines with J gene TRBJ2-7, with D possibly matching TRBD1 (5 bases). The sample was PBMCs. CDR3 region: CASRRGGTDEQYF. CDR3 in DNA: TGTGCCAGCCGAAGGGGCGGTACGGACGAGCAGTACTTC.